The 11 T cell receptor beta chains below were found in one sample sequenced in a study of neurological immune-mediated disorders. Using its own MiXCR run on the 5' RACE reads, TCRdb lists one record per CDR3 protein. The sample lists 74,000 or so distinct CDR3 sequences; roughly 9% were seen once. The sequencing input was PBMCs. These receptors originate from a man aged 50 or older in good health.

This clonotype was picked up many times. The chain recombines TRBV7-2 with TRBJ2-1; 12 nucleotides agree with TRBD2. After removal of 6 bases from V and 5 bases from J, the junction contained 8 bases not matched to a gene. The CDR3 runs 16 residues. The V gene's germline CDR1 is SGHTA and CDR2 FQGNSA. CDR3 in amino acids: CASRQTGTSGHNEQFF. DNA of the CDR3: TGTGCCAGCAGGCAGACCGGGACTAGCGGGCACAATGAGCAGTTCTTC.

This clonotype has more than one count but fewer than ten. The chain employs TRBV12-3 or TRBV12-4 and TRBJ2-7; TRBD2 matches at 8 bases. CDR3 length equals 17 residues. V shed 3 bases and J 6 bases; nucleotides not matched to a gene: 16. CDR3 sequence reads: CASSFKITTSGTSEQYF. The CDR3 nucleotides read TGTGCCAGCAGTTTCAAGATTACGACGTCCGGGACTAGCGAGCAGTACTTC.

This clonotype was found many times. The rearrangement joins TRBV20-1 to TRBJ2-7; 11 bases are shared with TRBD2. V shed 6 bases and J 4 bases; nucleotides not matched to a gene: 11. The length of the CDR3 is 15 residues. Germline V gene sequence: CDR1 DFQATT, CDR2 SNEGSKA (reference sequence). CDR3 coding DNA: TGCAGTGCCACTCCCCCACTAGCGGGAGAGTACGAGCAGTACTTC. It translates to CSATPPLAGEYEQYF.

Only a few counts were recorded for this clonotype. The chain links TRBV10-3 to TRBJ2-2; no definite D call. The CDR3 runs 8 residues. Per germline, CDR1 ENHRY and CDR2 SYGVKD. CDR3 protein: CASGELFF. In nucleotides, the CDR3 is TGTGCTAGCGGGGAGCTGTTTTTT.

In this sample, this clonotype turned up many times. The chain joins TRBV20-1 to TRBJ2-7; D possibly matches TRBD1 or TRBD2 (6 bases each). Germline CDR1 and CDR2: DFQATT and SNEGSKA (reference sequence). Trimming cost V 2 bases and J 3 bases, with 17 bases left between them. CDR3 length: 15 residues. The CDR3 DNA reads TGCAGTGCTAGACGACCCGGGGGCCAAGTCTACGAGCAGTACTTC. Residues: CSARRPGGQVYEQYF.

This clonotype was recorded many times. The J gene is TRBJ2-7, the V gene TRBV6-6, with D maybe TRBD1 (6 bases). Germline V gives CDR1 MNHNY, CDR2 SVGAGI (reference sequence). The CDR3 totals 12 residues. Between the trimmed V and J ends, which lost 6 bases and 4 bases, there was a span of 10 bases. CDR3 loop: CASSPQGYEQYF. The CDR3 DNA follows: TGTGCCAGCAGCCCACAGGGATACGAGCAGTACTTC.

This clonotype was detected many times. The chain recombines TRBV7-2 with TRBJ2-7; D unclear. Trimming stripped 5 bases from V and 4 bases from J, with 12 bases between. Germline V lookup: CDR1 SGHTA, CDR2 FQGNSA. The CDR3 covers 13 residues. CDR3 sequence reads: CASSRDIKYEQYF. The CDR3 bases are TGTGCCAGCAGCCGAGATATTAAATACGAGCAGTACTTC. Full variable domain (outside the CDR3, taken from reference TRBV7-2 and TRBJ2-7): GAGVSQSPSNKVTEKGKDVELRCDPISGHTALYWYRQSLGQGLEFLIYFQGNSAPDKSGLPSDRFSAERTGGSVSTLTIQRTQQEDSAVYLCASSRDIKYEQYFGPGTRLTVT.

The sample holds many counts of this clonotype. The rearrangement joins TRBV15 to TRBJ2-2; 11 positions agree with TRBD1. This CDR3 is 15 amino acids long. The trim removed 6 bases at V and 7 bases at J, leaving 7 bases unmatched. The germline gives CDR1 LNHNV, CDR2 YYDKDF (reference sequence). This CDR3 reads CATRDRGRRIGELFF. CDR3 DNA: TGTGCCACCAGGGACAGGGGGCGTCGTATCGGGGAGCTGTTTTTT.

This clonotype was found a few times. This CDR3 is CASYSGTGFYEQYF. Here the CDR3 DNA reads TGTGCCAGTTACTCCGGGACAGGGTTCTACGAGCAGTACTTC. J is TRBJ2-7 and V is TRBV6-1, with TRBD1 identical over 9 bases. Trimming removed 9 bases from V and 3 bases from J; junction bases left unmatched: 9. The germline V gene encodes CDR1 MNHNS and CDR2 SASEGT. This CDR3 contains 14 residues.

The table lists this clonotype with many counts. The CDR3 spells CASRGSTDTQYF. CDR3 nucleotides: TGTGCCAGCAGAGGTAGCACAGATACGCAGTATTTT. J is TRBJ2-3 and V is TRBV6-2 or TRBV6-3; no clear D gene. Trimming removed 6 bases at V and 0 bases at J, with 4 bases between. CDR3 size: 12 residues. In germline, CDR1 is MNHEY, CDR2 SVGEGT.

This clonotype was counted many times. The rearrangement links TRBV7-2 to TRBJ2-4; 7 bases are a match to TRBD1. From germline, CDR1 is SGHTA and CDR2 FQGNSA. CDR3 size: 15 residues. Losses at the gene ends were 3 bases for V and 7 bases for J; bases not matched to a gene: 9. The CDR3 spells CASSLAQGFSNIQYF. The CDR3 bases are TGTGCCAGCAGCTTGGCACAGGGGTTTTCGAACATTCAGTACTTC.